These 25 T cell receptor beta chains originate from one sample sequenced in a study of shared clonotypes between healthy human individuals. CD45RO-negative, CCR7-selected cells formed the naive CD8 fraction, which excluded terminally differentiated effector memory CD45RA+ cells. This table comes from immunoSEQ multiplex PCR, and its TCRdb copy is limited to in-frame clones, with some not included. This table holds about 2.1 million clones, roughly 93% found once. The sequencing input was naive CD8+ T cells from PBMCs. The receptor set was obtained from a young man in good health. Some clones in this sample may be carry-over from other donors' samples.

The chain couples TRBV29-1 to TRBJ2-1; the D gene is possibly TRBD2 (5 bases). The germline V gene has CDR1 SQVTM and CDR2 ANQGSEA. The length of the CDR3 is 14 residues. V lost 0 bases to trimming and J lost 0 bases, with 6 bases between them. CDR3 coding DNA: TGCAGCGTTGAAGAAGCGGTCTCCTACAATGAGCAGTTCTTC. Translation: CSVEEAVSYNEQFF.

The chain is built from TRBV29-1 and TRBJ1-2; TRBD1 is a possible D gene (5 bases). The CDR3 runs 15 residues. The V gene's germline CDR1 is SQVTM and CDR2 ANQGSEA. V lost 2 bases to trimming and J lost 0 bases, with 13 bases between them. This CDR3 reads CSVERQQAANYGYTF. In DNA form, the CDR3 reads TGCAGCGTTGAACGCCAACAGGCGGCTAACTATGGCTACACCTTC.

This chain joins TRBV7-2 and TRBJ2-7; 12 bases are a match to TRBD2. The J segment lost 0 bases and the V segment lost 6 bases, leaving 3 bases of the junction unmatched. Per germline, CDR1 SGHTA and CDR2 FQGNSA. The CDR3 is 15 residues long. The CDR3 DNA sequence: TGTGCCAGCAGTTGGACTAGCGGGACCTCCTACGAGCAGTACTTC. Amino acid sequence: CASSWTSGTSYEQYF.

The chain is built from TRBV12-5 and TRBJ1-3; 12 bases line up with TRBD1. The CDR3 has 17 amino acids. The trim removed 2 bases at V and 2 bases at J, leaving 4 bases unmatched. Looked up from germline, CDR1 is LGHNT and CDR2 is FRNRAP. The CDR3 DNA sequence: TGTGCTAGTGGTTTGAGGGGACAGGGGGCTCCTGGAAACACCATATATTTT. Translated, it gives CASGLRGQGAPGNTIYF.

The chain links TRBV7-8 to TRBJ2-2; D gene uncertain. The ends were cut back, 5 bases at V and 4 bases at J, with 8 bases in the middle. The CDR3 covers 13 residues. CDR1 and CDR2 (germline): SGHVS, FQNEAQ. Written as DNA, the CDR3 is TGTGCCAGCAGCCCGTTTATCACCGGGGAGCTGTTTTTT. Its translation: CASSPFITGELFF.

The rearrangement links TRBV9 to TRBJ2-3, with 10 bases identical to TRBD1. The CDR3 is 13 amino acids. With V trimmed by 7 bases and J by 4 bases, 3 bases remained unmatched. CDR1 and CDR2 from the germline V gene are SGDLS and YYNGEE. CDR3 amino acids: CASSDRGPDTQYF. The DNA of the CDR3 is TGTGCCAGCTCAGACAGGGGGCCAGATACGCAGTATTTT.

The V and J genes are TRBV5-8 and TRBJ1-5; possible D gene TRBD1, 5 bases. CDR3 length: 13 residues. V lost 4 bases to trimming and J lost 4 bases, with 9 bases between them. Germline V gene data show CDR1 as SGHTS and CDR2 as YDEGEE. The CDR3 is CASSQGPNQPQHF. As DNA, the CDR3 is TGTGCCAGCAGCCAGGGCCCTAATCAGCCCCAGCATTTT.

The chain is built from TRBV7-8 and TRBJ2-1; 14 positions agree with TRBD2. This CDR3 region has 19 residues. CDR1 SGHVS and CDR2 FQNEAQ come from the germline V gene. Trimming took 4 bases from V and 4 from J; bases not matched to a gene: 12. The CDR3 protein is CASSSGLAGAELQYNEQFF. DNA for the CDR3: TGTGCCAGCAGCTCGGGACTAGCGGGAGCGGAGCTTCAGTACAATGAGCAGTTCTTC.

The chain uses TRBV28 and TRBJ1-1; no clear D gene. Per the germline V gene, CDR1 is MDHEN and CDR2 is SYDVKM. V lost 1 base and J lost 2, with 14 bases in between. The CDR3 runs 16 residues. The CDR3 here is CASSLSGLRANTEAFF. DNA for the CDR3: TGTGCCAGCAGTTTATCGGGTTTAAGGGCTAACACTGAAGCTTTCTTT.

The chain combines TRBV27 with TRBJ2-1, with D unclear. The length of the CDR3 is 17 residues. The ends were cut back, 7 bases at V and 4 bases at J, with 23 bases in the middle. CDR1 and CDR2 from the germline V gene are MNHEY and SMNVEV (reference sequence). The CDR3 spells CASTQSLIGTAYNEQFF. The CDR3 DNA is TGTGCCAGCACCCAGTCCCTAATAGGAACCGCTTACAATGAGCAGTTCTTC.

The chain uses TRBV27 and TRBJ2-5; 10 bases are a match to TRBD2. Looked up from germline, CDR1 is MNHEY and CDR2 is SMNVEV (reference sequence). The CDR3 spans 16 residues. V lost 3 bases to trimming and J lost 5 bases; unmatched junction nucleotides: 9. In nucleotides, the CDR3 is TGTGCCAGCAGTTTGGCTAGCGGGAGAAGTGGCGAGACCCAGTACTTC. The encoded protein is CASSLASGRSGETQYF.

The chain employs TRBV7-9 and TRBJ2-5; D may match TRBD1 or TRBD2 (8 bases each). The V end was cut by 4 bases, the J end by 5 bases, with 23 bases between. The CDR3 has 17 residues. Germline V gene lookup returns CDR1 SEHNR and CDR2 FQNEAQ (reference sequence). The CDR3 bases are TGTGCCAGCAGCTCCCCGGGGGGGGGACAGGTCGGGGAGACCCAGTACTTC. This encodes CASSSPGGGQVGETQYF.

This sequence joins TRBV5-4 and TRBJ2-1; D is tentatively TRBD1 or TRBD2 (5 bases each). The germline gives CDR1 SGHNT, CDR2 YYREEE (reference sequence). The CDR3 consists of 15 residues. Trimming left V 2 bases short and J 10 bases short, with 19 bases between. CDR3 protein: CASSLRGEGFREQFF. The CDR3 coding sequence is TGTGCCAGCAGCTTAAGAGGAGAGGGGTTTCGGGAGCAGTTCTTC.

The chain recombines TRBV4-1 with TRBJ2-1; the D is unclear. The germline CDR1 and CDR2 sequences are MGHRA and YSYEKL. The CDR3 covers 14 residues. V was cut by 1 base and J by 6 bases, with 10 bases left in between. The CDR3 loop reads CASSQVKGSNEQFF. In nucleotides, the CDR3 is TGCGCCAGCAGCCAAGTCAAGGGCAGCAATGAGCAGTTCTTC.

V usage is TRBV6-1 and J usage is TRBJ2-1; TRBD2 agrees at 12 bases. Germline CDR1 and CDR2: MNHNS and SASEGT. V dropped 4 bases and J dropped 2; count of bases not matched to a gene: 6. CDR3 length: 17 amino acids. Here the CDR3 reads CASSALAGGRAYNEQFF. The CDR3 nucleotides are TGTGCCAGCAGTGCACTAGCGGGAGGTCGCGCCTACAATGAGCAGTTCTTC.

This chain uses TRBV19 with TRBJ1-1; 7 bases match TRBD1. This CDR3 is built from 18 residues. CDR1 and CDR2 (germline): LNHDA, SQIVND (reference sequence). The V gene end was trimmed by 4 bases and the J gene end by 0 bases; junction bases not matched to a gene: 14. The CDR3 is CASSTLDRATEMNTEAFF. CDR3 coding DNA: TGTGCCAGTAGTACACTAGACAGGGCCACTGAGATGAACACTGAAGCTTTCTTT.

The V gene is TRBV2, the J gene TRBJ2-7, with D perhaps TRBD2 (6 bases). The ends were cut back, 6 bases at V and 0 bases at J, with 15 bases in the middle. From germline, CDR1 is SNHLY and CDR2 FYNNEI. There are 15 residues in the CDR3. CDR3 region: CASSARRGTSYEQYF. For the CDR3, the DNA is TGTGCCAGCAGCGCCCGACGGGGGACCTCCTACGAGCAGTACTTC.

This clone was observed once. CDR3 loop: CASSPRGLQGAFGYEQYF. Written as DNA, the CDR3 is TGTGCCAGCAGCCCGCGGGGGTTGCAGGGGGCGTTCGGGTACGAGCAGTACTTC. This chain connects TRBV28 to TRBJ2-7; maybe TRBD1 (8 bases). Deletions cut 6 bases from V and 4 bases from J, with 28 bases between. Germline-derived CDR1 and CDR2 are MDHEN and SYDVKM. This CDR3 region has 18 residues.

The chain recombines TRBV19 with TRBJ1-3; unclear D gene. Germline lookup yields CDR1 LNHDA and CDR2 SQIVND (reference sequence). Trimming took 0 bases from V and 2 from J, leaving 17 bases between them. The CDR3 sequence is 18 residues long. CDR3 loop: CASSIDWVAATTGNTIYF. In nucleotides, the CDR3 is TGTGCCAGTAGTATAGATTGGGTCGCGGCCACAACTGGAAACACCATATATTTT.

This chain joins TRBV11-2 and TRBJ2-1; TRBD2 matches at 11 bases. This CDR3 spans 18 amino acids. CDR1 and CDR2 from the germline V gene are SGHAT and FQNNGV. J was trimmed by 0 bases and V by 8 bases; bases with no gene match: 12. In nucleotides, the CDR3 is TGTGCCAGCGTACACGGGACTAGCGGCCGAAACTCCTACAATGAGCAGTTCTTC. This sequence encodes CASVHGTSGRNSYNEQFF.

This clone was observed once. The same CDR3 is also encoded by other DNA sequences in this sample. V gene TRBV4-1 combines with J gene TRBJ2-7; D is uncertain. Germline CDR1 and CDR2: MGHRA and YSYEKL. The germline V and J ends were trimmed by 2 bases and 2 bases, with 7 bases remaining between them. The CDR3 has 13 amino acids. CDR3 in amino acids: CASSQTTTYEQYF. The CDR3 DNA follows: TGCGCCAGCAGCCAAACGACAACCTACGAGCAGTACTTC.

This clone was counted between two and nine times. The chain carries TRBV7-9 and TRBJ2-7, with D unclear. Germline values: CDR1 SEHNR, CDR2 FQNEAQ (reference sequence). Trimming took off 6 bases at V and 4 bases at J, with 13 bases between the two ends. The CDR3 loop spans 13 amino acids. The CDR3 bases are TGTGCCAGCAGTTCGGCACCGAGGTACGAGCAGTACTTC. Translation gives CASSSAPRYEQYF.

V usage is TRBV2 and J usage is TRBJ2-7; 7 positions match TRBD1. After removal of 6 bases from V and 2 bases from J, the junction contained 10 bases not matched to a gene. Germline lookup yields CDR1 SNHLY and CDR2 FYNNEI. There are 15 residues in the CDR3. The CDR3 DNA reads as TGTGCCAGCAGCACCGGTGACAGGGTTACCTACGAGCAGTACTTC. Its protein product is CASSTGDRVTYEQYF. Full variable domain (rest looked up from reference TRBV2 and TRBJ2-7): EPEVTQTPSHQVTQMGQEVILRCVPISNHLYFYWYRQILGQKVEFLVSFYNNEISEKSEIFDDQFSVERPDGSNFTLKIRSTKLEDSAMYFCASSTGDRVTYEQYFGPGTRLTVT.

Notes on this clone: The identical CDR3 is also encoded by other nucleotide sequences in the sample. The chain combines TRBV19 with TRBJ1-1; 7 nucleotides align to TRBD1. After removal of 4 bases from V and 4 bases from J, the junction contained 3 bases not matched to a gene. Germline assignment: CDR1 LNHDA and CDR2 SQIVND (reference sequence). The CDR3 sequence is 13 residues long. Written as DNA, the CDR3 is TGTGCCAGTAGTACTACAGGGGTCACTGAAGCTTTCTTT. It codes for CASSTTGVTEAFF.

The gene calls are TRBV28 and TRBJ2-1; TRBD1 agrees at 8 bases. The V gene end was trimmed by 8 bases and the J gene end by 9 bases; junction bases not matched to a gene: 9. Germline values: CDR1 MDHEN, CDR2 SYDVKM. The CDR3 is 13 amino acids. The CDR3 loop is CASSNAGGREQFF. CDR3 DNA: TGTGCCAGCTCGAACGCAGGGGGCCGTGAGCAGTTCTTC.